This TCR beta chain stems from a study of blood T cell repertoires in COVID-19. Study information: Both acute and convalescent COVID-19 samples were obtained from the United States, Italy and Spain. Sample material is recorded as cDNA or gDNA derived from T cells, B-cell-depleted T cells, or PBMCs.

Germline values: CDR1 MNHEY, CDR2 SMNVEV (reference sequence). The CDR3 is 15 residues long. With 4 bases clipped from V and 2 bases from J, the junction kept 1 base outside the gene matches. Grouping used clinical history reported by participants in a survey and questionnaire. Per the original data handling: Estimation of nucleated cell counts was performed using reference gene primer amplification. Profiling relied on immunoSEQ multiplex PCR, and the TCRdb table lists in-frame clones only, not all of them. That table furnishes V, J and clone size, whereas the DNA furnished D and trimming. The sample has about 180,000 clones, around 86% seen once.

The chain recombines TRBV27 with TRBJ2-5; 13 nucleotides agree with TRBD2. Sequenced input: PBMCs or T cells enriched from blood (not recorded which). The sequence derives from a woman in her twenties or thirties who had recovered from COVID-19. For the CDR3, the DNA is TGTGCCAGCAGTTCACTAGCGGGAGGGCAAGAGACCCAGTACTTC. Amino acid sequence: CASSSLAGGQETQYF.